This note documents a single T cell receptor beta chain sequence. The antigen is undetermined. In building TCR beta libraries, iRepertoire HTBI primers were used together with Arm-PCR of CDR3 regions. A single record per CDR3 protein comes from TCRdb applying MiXCR to the multiplex PCR reads. The sample lists roughly 500,000 distinct CDR3 sequences, about 13% occurring once. This sample was included in a study of regulatory T cells in long-lasting Graves disease. Germline V gene sequence: CDR1 GTSNPN, CDR2 SVGIG (reference sequence). The CDR3 sequence is 13 residues long. With 1 base clipped from V and 6 bases from J, the junction kept 0 bases outside the gene matches. General observations from the study: Under persistent disease, TRBV28, TRBJ1-2 and TRBJ2-5 were used preferentially.

Time point reported: newly diagnosed GD, antithyroid drugs for less than 3 months. The TCR library was made from RNA extracted from PBMCs. The same data also went into a second study, on T cells in Graves' hyperthyroidism and ophthalmopathy. From that paper: Most thyroid-expanded clonotypes above 0.001 were also found in blood. Before onset, by a median of approximately 6.8 months, the model predicted ophthalmopathy.

Material: peripheral blood mononuclear cells (PBMCs), obtained at new diagnosis, from a patient treated with antithyroid drugs. The chain carries TRBV30 and TRBJ1-5; 10 bases agree with TRBD1. This TCR derives from a man aged 30 to 45 with Graves disease. CDR3 DNA sequence: TGTGCCTGGAGTGGGGACAGGGGTCAGCCCCAGCATTTT. Translating it yields CAWSGDRGQPQHF.